This TCR beta chain was observed in a study of T cells in Graves' hyperthyroidism and ophthalmopathy. The study excluded patients with uncontrolled infection, other autoimmune disease, pregnancy or lactation. Based on clinical symptoms, serum thyroxine and TRAb, thyroid ultrasound and orbital computed tomography, diagnoses were reached. RNA transcripts were the template for amplifying TCR beta CDR3 regions. TCR CDR3 underwent first-round RT-PCR with the HTBI primer set. TCRdb reprocessed the multiplex PCR reads with MiXCR, giving one entry per CDR3 protein. This sample has 600,000 to 650,000 distinct CDR3 sequences, with around 21% found just once. A few counts support this clonotype. As yet, its antigen is unknown. Findings and caveats of the study: Before onset, ophthalmopathy was predicted by the model a median 6.5 months earlier.

This CDR3 is 13 amino acids long. The V end was cut by 6 bases, the J end by 4 bases, with 12 bases between. Specimen: blood. The V call is TRBV12-3 or TRBV12-4, the J call TRBJ1-2; D may be TRBD1 (6 bases). The receptor was isolated from a man aged 25-40 years with Graves' ophthalmopathy. Written as DNA, the CDR3 is TGTGCCAGCAGCGGACAGAAGAGCTATGGCTACACCTTC. This translates into CASSGQKSYGYTF.